This T cell receptor beta chain comes out of a study of shared clonotypes between healthy human individuals. Method: immunoSEQ multiplex PCR; TCRdb's copy keeps in-frame clones and lacks some. The data show 470,000 or so clones, more than 75% seen once. The sample holds a few counts of this clone. The sequence came from a woman aged 40 to 55 in good health. Some clones in this sample may be carry-over from other donors' samples. The sample comprised PBMCs.

The CDR3 loop is CASSPLGKGEGETQYF. The DNA of the CDR3 is TGTGCCAGCAGCCCCCTTGGGAAGGGGGAAGGGGAGACCCAGTACTTC. V gene TRBV7-9 combines with J gene TRBJ2-5; D is possibly TRBD1 (6 bases). Per germline, CDR1 SEHNR and CDR2 FQNEAQ (reference sequence). Trimming took off 5 bases at V and 5 bases at J, with 21 bases between the two ends. The CDR3 extends over 16 amino acids.